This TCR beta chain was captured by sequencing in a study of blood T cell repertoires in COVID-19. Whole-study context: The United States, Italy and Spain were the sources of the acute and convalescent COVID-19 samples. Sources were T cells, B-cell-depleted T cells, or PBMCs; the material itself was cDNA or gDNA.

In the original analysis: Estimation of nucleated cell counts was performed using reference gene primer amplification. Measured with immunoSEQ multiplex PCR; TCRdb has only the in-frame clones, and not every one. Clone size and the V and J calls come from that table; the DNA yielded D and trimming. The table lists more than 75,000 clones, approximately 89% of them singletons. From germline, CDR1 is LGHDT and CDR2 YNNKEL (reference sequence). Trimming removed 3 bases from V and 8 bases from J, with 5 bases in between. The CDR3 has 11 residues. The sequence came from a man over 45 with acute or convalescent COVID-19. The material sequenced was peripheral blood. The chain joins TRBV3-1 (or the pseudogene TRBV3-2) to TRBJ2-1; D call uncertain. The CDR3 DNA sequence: TGTGCCAGCAGCCAGTTCGATGAGCAGTTCTTC. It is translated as CASSQFDEQFF.